The clone carrying this T cell receptor (beta chain) turned up a few times. As yet, its antigen is unknown. The CDR3 is 13 residues long. Germline CDR1 and CDR2: LNHDA and SQIVND (reference sequence). The V end was cut by 5 bases, the J end by 7 bases, with 12 bases between. The entry originates in a study of a mutant IDH1 vaccine in newly diagnosed glioma. Study overall: Earlier therapy was either radiotherapy, temozolomide, or both, and most got both.

Here immunoSEQ multiplex PCR was the method, and the copy in TCRdb shows in-frame clones only, minus some. The sample has about 27,000 clones; more than 65% are singletons. Stated time point: week 35, safety follow-up. Mutant IDH1 20-mer peptide, at 300 ug, made up each vaccine dose, with topical imiquimod. The sequence was obtained from a man aged 50 to 59 with glioma. This chain joins TRBV19 and TRBJ1-5; D perhaps matches TRBD1 (5 bases). Here the sequenced sample was PBMCs, taken from a glioma patient whose treatment included an IDH1 peptide vaccine. CDR3 nucleotides: TGTGCCAGTAGTCCCCGCAGGGACCAGCCCCAGCATTTT. Amino acids: CASSPRRDQPQHF. The variable domain in full, with the rest retrieved from reference TRBV19 and TRBJ1-5, is DGGITQSPKYLFRKEGQNVTLSCEQNLNHDAMYWYRQDPGQGLRLIYYSQIVNDFQKGDIAEGYSVSREKKESFPLTVTSAQKNPTAFYLCASSPRRDQPQHFGDGTRLSIL.